This is a list of T cell receptor beta chains from one sample in a study of beta chain features in type 1 diabetes. Produced via immunoSEQ multiplex PCR; TCRdb's table is partial and in-frame only. The sample shows 130,000 to 150,000 clones, about 13% of them seen only once. The sequencing input was central memory CD4+ T cells from blood. The receptors stem from a man between 18 and 29 years old with type 1 diabetes. The CDR3 runs from the conserved cysteine through the conserved F or W. The D gene is left open where the match is weak. Expanded clones are given a class, and other clones once, few, many or no size at all.

-	TRBV30	TRBJ2-7	-	TGTGCCTGGAGTACGGACACCGAGCAGTACTTC	CAWSTDTEQYF
few	TRBV29-1	TRBJ1-1	-	TGCAGCGCCGTCGCCCGGGGCACTGAAGCTTTCTTT	CSAVARGTEAFF
few	TRBV18	TRBJ2-5	TRBD2	TGTGCCAGCTCACTGAGACTAGCAGATACGGGGACCCAGTACTTC	CASSLRLADTGTQYF
-	TRBV5-1	TRBJ2-5	-	TGCGCCAGCACCATGAGGCCAGGGGCGAAAGAGACCCAGTACTTC	CASTMRPGAKETQYF
-	TRBV30	TRBJ1-2	-	TGTGCCTGGAGTGTGAATGGGGCGGGAGCTAACTATGGCTACACCTTC	CAWSVNGAGANYGYTF
few	TRBV4-2	TRBJ2-1	TRBD2	TGTGCCAGCAGCCAAGCTCAGGCGGGGAGGGCGTTCTTC	CASSQAQAGRAFF
few	TRBV7-9	TRBJ2-3	-	TGTGCCAGCAGCTTGGGAATTACAGATACGCAGTATTTT	CASSLGITDTQYF
many	TRBV28	TRBJ1-3	-	TGTGCCAGCTCTCGCACAGGCACCTCTGGAAACACCATATATTTT	CASSRTGTSGNTIYF
-	TRBV11-2	TRBJ2-3	-	TGTGCCAGCAGCCCCAGTGGGAGTACGCAGTATTTT	CASSPSGSTQYF
many	TRBV25-1	TRBJ1-2	TRBD1	TGTGCCAGCAGCCGCCAGGGGGTAATGACCTTC	CASSRQGVMTF
-	TRBV7-6	TRBJ2-6	-	TGTGCCAGCAGCTCGTCACCGGTGGCTGGGGCCAACGTCCTGACTTTC	CASSSSPVAGANVLTF
-	TRBV7-6	TRBJ2-3	-	TGTGCCAGCAGCTTACGACTAGCAGATACGCAGTATTTT	CASSLRLADTQYF
few	TRBV5-1	TRBJ2-2	-	TGCGCCAGCAGCTTTGACCTGGGTAAAACCGGGGAGCTGTTTTTT	CASSFDLGKTGELFF
-	TRBV7-9	TRBJ1-1	TRBD1	TGTGCCAGCAGCTTAACGGGACAGGGGAACACTGAAGCTTTCTTT	CASSLTGQGNTEAFF
-	TRBV9	TRBJ1-2	TRBD1	TGTGCCAGCAGCGTTGAACAGGGGAGTGGCTACACCTTC	CASSVEQGSGYTF
-	TRBV7-2	TRBJ2-3	-	TGTGCCAGCAGCTTAGCGGGGGCGACCCCCTTGACAGATACGCAGTATTTT	CASSLAGATPLTDTQYF
-	TRBV29-1	TRBJ2-2	TRBD1	TGCAGCGGAAGACAGGGCTCGAACACCGGGGAGCTGTTTTTT	CSGRQGSNTGELFF
few	TRBV7-2	TRBJ2-7	TRBD2	TGTGCCAGCAGCTTGACTAGCGGGCCCTCCTACGAGCAGTACTTC	CASSLTSGPSYEQYF
few	TRBV18	TRBJ1-1	-	TGTGCCAGCTCACCGAGGGACGGGGGGGCGATGAACACTGAAGCTTTCTTT	CASSPRDGGAMNTEAFF
-	TRBV28	TRBJ1-4	-	-	CASSSSDGINEKLFF
-	TRBV7-4	TRBJ1-3	-	TGTGCCAGCAGCTCCAATACAGGGCGCTCTGGAAACACCATATATTTT	CASSSNTGRSGNTIYF
-	TRBV7-9	TRBJ2-2	TRBD1	TGTGCCAGCAGCTTACGACAGGGGACCGGGGAGCTGTTTTTT	CASSLRQGTGELFF
-	TRBV7-8	TRBJ2-2	-	TGTGCCAGCAGACCGCCTACGACAGTGGATTCCGGGGAGCTGTTTTTT	CASRPPTTVDSGELFF
-	TRBV14	TRBJ1-3	-	TGTGCCAGCAGCCAAGCAGGAGGAGGAAACACCATATATTTT	CASSQAGGGNTIYF
few	TRBV19	TRBJ1-1	TRBD1	TGTGCCAGTACCCCATGGGACAGATACACTGAAGCTTTCTTT	CASTPWDRYTEAFF
few	TRBV25-1	TRBJ2-7	-	TGTGCCAGCAGTGCCACAGGGATGGGGGCCTACGAGCAGTACTTC	CASSATGMGAYEQYF
-	TRBV10-3	TRBJ2-7	TRBD2	TGTGCCATCAGCGGACTAGCGGGGGGATACGAGCAGTACTTC	CAISGLAGGYEQYF
few	TRBV27	TRBJ1-2	-	TGTGCCAGCAGTTCGCAGGAGAACTATGGCTACACCTTC	CASSSQENYGYTF
-	TRBV7-2	TRBJ2-6	-	TGTGCCAGCAGCTTATATTGGGGGACTGGGGCCAACGTCCTGACTTTC	CASSLYWGTGANVLTF
-	TRBV6-6	TRBJ2-3	-	TGTGCCAGCAGTTACTCGGAGGCCAGCATGACAGATACGCAGTATTTT	CASSYSEASMTDTQYF
-	TRBV7-9	TRBJ2-1	-	TGTGCCAGCAGCCTTTTCGGGGCCAGCGATGAGCAGTTCTTC	CASSLFGASDEQFF
-	TRBV6-1	TRBJ2-7	-	TGTGCCAGCAGAGAGGCAGGCATACTTTACGAGCAGTACTTC	CASREAGILYEQYF
-	TRBV14	TRBJ2-7	-	TGTGCCAGCAGCCAAGCTGGCTACGAGCAGTACTTC	CASSQAGYEQYF
-	TRBV6-1	TRBJ2-3	-	TGTGCCAGCAGTGAAGGGGGACAGCGCGGGGCGCAGTATTTT	CASSEGGQRGAQYF
-	TRBV6-1	TRBJ1-2	-	TGTGCCAGTTGCGTCCAACCTAACTATGGCTACACCTTC	CASCVQPNYGYTF
few	TRBV15	TRBJ1-1	-	TGTGCCACCGCTTGGGAGCAGAACACTGAAGCTTTCTTT	CATAWEQNTEAFF
few	TRBV7-7	TRBJ2-7	-	TGTGCTAGCAGCTTAGCCCCAGGGCCCTACGAGCAGTACTTC	CASSLAPGPYEQYF
few	TRBV5-1	TRBJ2-3	-	TGCGCCAGCAGGGCTCAGGGAGATACGCAGTATTTT	CASRAQGDTQYF
-	TRBV29-1	TRBJ2-5	TRBD1	TGCAGCGTCGCGATCGGGACAGCTAAAGAGACCCAGTACTTC	CSVAIGTAKETQYF
few	TRBV5-6	TRBJ1-5	TRBD1	TGTGCCAGCAGCTCCTACCGTGGGACAGTAAATCAGCCCCAGCATTTT	CASSSYRGTVNQPQHF
few	TRBV9	TRBJ1-2	-	TGTGCCAGCAGCCCGGGAGGTGTCGGGGATGGCTACACCTTC	CASSPGGVGDGYTF
many	TRBV7-2	TRBJ2-3	TRBD1	TGTGCCAGCAGCATTACAGGGGTCTACACAGATACGCAGTATTTT	CASSITGVYTDTQYF
few	TRBV18	TRBJ2-2	-	TGTGCCAGCTCACCACTAACCGACGGGGAGCTGTTTTTT	CASSPLTDGELFF
-	TRBV9	TRBJ1-6	-	TGTGCCAGCAGCCCCCTATATAATTCACCCCTCCACTTT	CASSPLYNSPLHF
few	TRBV6-6	TRBJ2-7	TRBD1	TGTGCCAGCAGTTACAGTGGGACAGGGTCCTACGAGCAGTACTTC	CASSYSGTGSYEQYF
-	TRBV27	TRBJ2-2	TRBD1	TGTGCCAGCAGTTTGTGGGGGACAGCCGGGGAGCTGTTTTTT	CASSLWGTAGELFF
-	TRBV6-6	TRBJ2-5	-	TGTGCCAGCAAAAGTGCGCAGCAAGAGACCCAGTACTTC	CASKSAQQETQYF
many	TRBV9	TRBJ2-3	TRBD2	TGTGCCAGCAGCAGAGGCGGGGGGACAGATACGCAGTATTTT	CASSRGGGTDTQYF
few	TRBV7-8	TRBJ1-5	-	TGTGCCAGCAGCTTTAAGGAGGGTAATCAGCCCCAGCATTTT	CASSFKEGNQPQHF
-	TRBV7-2	TRBJ2-3	TRBD2	TGTGCCAGCACCACGAGAATGCGGGGGGGCTTCGATACGCAGTATTTT	CASTTRMRGGFDTQYF